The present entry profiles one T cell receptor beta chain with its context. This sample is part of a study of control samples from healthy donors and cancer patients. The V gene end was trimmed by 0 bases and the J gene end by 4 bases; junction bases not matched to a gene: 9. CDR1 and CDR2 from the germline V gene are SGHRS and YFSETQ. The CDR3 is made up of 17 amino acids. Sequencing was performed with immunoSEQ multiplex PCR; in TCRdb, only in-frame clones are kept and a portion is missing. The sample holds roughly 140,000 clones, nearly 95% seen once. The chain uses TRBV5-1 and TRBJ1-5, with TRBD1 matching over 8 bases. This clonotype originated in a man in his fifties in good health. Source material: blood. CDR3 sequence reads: CASSLGQGAFGNQPQHF. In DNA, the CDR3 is TGCGCCAGCAGCTTGGGCCAGGGGGCTTTTGGGAATCAGCCCCAGCATTTT.